Shown below are 27 T cell receptor beta chains from a single sample sequenced in a study of tumor-infiltrating lymphocytes in primary liver carcinoma. Out of unsorted whole blood came the blood RNA, and germline DNA was extracted as well. From 500 ng of total RNA, TCR beta-specific cDNA was reverse-transcribed using a constant-region primer. Sequencing libraries for TCR beta derived from three nested multiplex PCR rounds that used slightly modified ARM-PCR. Researchers ran the first two PCR rounds for roughly 10 cycles each with TRBV1-TRBV30 forward primers and a C-beta reverse primer. TCRdb reprocessed the multiplex PCR reads with MiXCR, giving one entry per CDR3 protein. The repertoire holds fewer than 400,000 distinct CDR3 sequences, with 55% to 65% as singletons. Sequencing was carried out using peripheral blood. These receptors were collected from a man aged 40-55 years with primary liver carcinoma and hepatitis B virus infection.

Points on this clonotype: A read error may produce the germline difference seen at one junction end. The CDR3 region is CSVEGWGQGASCYKQYF. CDR3 DNA sequence: TGCAGCGTTGAAGGTTGGGGACAGGGGGCTTCCTGCTACAAGCAGTACTTC. The chain links TRBV29-1 to TRBJ2-7; 12 bases line up with TRBD1. Germline V lookup: CDR1 SQVTM, CDR2 ANQGSEA. This CDR3 region has 17 residues.

To note about this clonotype: Its ends do not fully match the called genes, so a read error is possible. The chain is built from TRBV7-3 and TRBJ2-1, with D tentatively TRBD2 (5 bases). The CDR3 loop spans 13 amino acids. CDR1 and CDR2 from the germline V gene are SGHTA and FQGTGA. CDR3 in amino acids: CGSSLDYNNEQFF. The CDR3 DNA sequence: TGTGGCAGCAGCTTAGACTACAACAATGAGCAGTTCTTC.

A remark on this clonotype: Being one base from a much bigger clone, this may be a read error. The chain links TRBV29-1 to TRBJ1-1; D is unresolved. CDR3 length: 13 amino acids. Germline CDR1 reads SQVTM; CDR2 reads ANQGSEA. V gave up 8 bases and J gave up 8 bases, with 21 bases separating them. CDR3 region: CSILRTSGSEAFF. The CDR3, as DNA: TGCAGCATTTTAAGGACCTCAGGCTCCGAAGCTTTCTTT. Filled out from reference TRBV29-1 and TRBJ1-1, the complete variable domain reads SAVISQKPSRDICQRGTSLTIQCQVDSQVTMMFWYRQQPGQSLTLIATANQGSEATYESGFVIDKFPISRPNLTFSTLTVSNMSPEDSSIYLCSILRTSGSEAFFGQGTRLTVV.

To note about this clonotype: A single base separates this from a much larger clone, so it may be a read error. CDR3 DNA: TGTGATAGTGGTTTGGGACTAGCTCGCAATGAGCAGTTCTTC. It is translated as CDSGLGLARNEQFF. The rearrangement joins TRBV12-5 to TRBJ2-1, with 9 bases lining up with TRBD2. The CDR3 runs 14 residues. Germline lookup yields CDR1 LGHNT and CDR2 FRNRAP.

CDR3 nucleotide sequence: TGCGCCAGCAGCGAGGGACACGAGACTAGCACAGATACGCAGTATTTT. It codes for CASSEGHETSTDTQYF. The gene calls are TRBV5-1 and TRBJ2-3, with a weak D call TRBD1 (6 bases). V gave up 4 bases and J gave up 0 bases, with 15 bases separating them. The length of the CDR3 is 16 residues. Germline-derived CDR1 and CDR2 are SGHRS and YFSETQ.

In this sample, this clonotype turned up once. The V and J genes are TRBV6-5 and TRBJ2-7, with D unclear. The CDR3 spans 13 residues. Trimming took 4 bases from V and 9 from J, leaving 16 bases between them. Looked up from germline, CDR1 is MNHEY and CDR2 is SVGAGI. The CDR3 nucleotides are TGTGCCAGCAGTTGGTCCGACCGAAAAGTGCAGTACTTC. Translating gives CASSWSDRKVQYF.

Details on this clonotype: One junction end does not reproduce the germline sequence, and a read error may be involved. The chain joins TRBV11-2 to TRBJ1-4, with a weak D call TRBD1 (6 bases). Germline assignment: CDR1 SGHAT and CDR2 FQNNGV. The CDR3 is 14 amino acids. CDR3 coding DNA: TGTGCCAACAGCTTAGACAGGAGCCATGAAGAACTGTTTTTT. Its protein is CANSLDRSHEELFF.

The J gene is TRBJ2-5, the V gene TRBV11-1, with D possibly TRBD2 on 6 matching bases. V was cut by 7 bases and J by 4 bases, with 22 bases left in between. CDR3 size: 16 residues. Germline assignment: CDR1 SGHAT and CDR2 FQDESV (reference sequence). The CDR3 loop is CASTVRRGRNIETQYF. DNA for the CDR3: TGTGCCAGCACCGTTCGTCGTGGGAGGAATATAGAGACCCAGTACTTC.

Note on this clonotype: One end of the junction fails to match germline, which may point to a read error. The chain uses TRBV10-3 and TRBJ2-7, with D unclear. CDR3 length equals 14 residues. From germline, CDR1 is ENHRY and CDR2 SYGVKD. The CDR3 region has the DNA TGTGCCATCAGTGAGGCGGAAGGAGTGTCCGAGCACTACTTC. Translating gives CAISEAEGVSEHYF.

This clonotype has ten or more counts. The rearrangement uses TRBV6-1 and TRBJ2-7; D may match TRBD1 or TRBD2 (6 bases each). The CDR3 has 16 amino acids. V was pared by 6 bases and J by 0 bases, with 18 bases between. Germline V gene sequence: CDR1 MNHNS, CDR2 SASEGT. The CDR3 region has the DNA TGTGCCAGCAGACCCGGAGGGGGTGGCATCTCCTACGAGCAGTACTTC. Translating gives CASRPGGGGISYEQYF.

A word on this clonotype: A much larger clone lies a single base off, so this may be a read error. The chain couples TRBV6-1 to TRBJ1-5, with D perhaps matching TRBD1 (5 bases). Germline-derived CDR1 and CDR2 are MNHNS and SASEGT. V was trimmed by 8 bases and J by 1 base, leaving 21 bases between them. The CDR3 consists of 17 residues. CDR3 in DNA: TGTGCCAGCGGTGGGGGGACTCCGAAAGGGAGCAATCAGCCCCAGCATTTT. This sequence encodes CASGGGTPKGSNQPQHF.

Notes on this clonotype: With a much larger clone just one base away, this may be a read error. This chain uses TRBV30 with TRBJ1-2; D uncertain. This CDR3 is 15 amino acids long. Germline V lookup: CDR1 GTSNPN, CDR2 SVGIG (reference sequence). CDR3 DNA: TGTGCCTGGAGTATGACGGGTCTAGCTAACTATGACTACACCTTC. Amino acid sequence: CAWSMTGLANYDYTF. Using reference TRBV30 and TRBJ1-2 for the parts outside the CDR3, the full variable domain is SQTIHQWPATLVQPVGSPLSLECTVEGTSNPNLYWYRQAAGRGLQLLFYSVGIGQISSEVPQNLSASRPQDRQFILSSKKLLLSDSGFYLCAWSMTGLANYDYTFGSGTRLTVV.

In its sample, this clonotype was seen once. Since a much larger clone is just one base distant, this may be a read error. The chain has TRBV6-2 or TRBV6-3 and TRBJ1-2, with D perhaps TRBD1 (5 bases). CDR3 length equals 12 residues. CDR1 is MNHEY and CDR2 is SVGEGT in the germline V gene. The CDR3 nucleotides are TGTGCCAGCAGTCCTCAGGGCTATGACTACACCTTC. It is translated as CASSPQGYDYTF.

This clonotype was counted many times. CDR3 region: CAISESQVANYGYTF. The DNA for the CDR3 is TGTGCCATCAGTGAGTCACAGGTAGCTAACTATGGCTACACCTTC. The rearrangement uses TRBV10-3 and TRBJ1-2; a possible D gene is TRBD1 (5 bases). Looked up from germline, CDR1 is ENHRY and CDR2 is SYGVKD. V was trimmed by 0 bases and J by 0 bases, leaving 8 bases between them. This CDR3 has 15 amino acids.

Many counts were recorded for this clonotype. The V call is TRBV6-5, the J call TRBJ2-1; maybe TRBD2 (6 bases). The CDR3 contains 12 residues. From germline, CDR1 is MNHEY and CDR2 SVGAGI. The ends were cut back, 3 bases at V and 8 bases at J, with 8 bases in the middle. The CDR3 here is CASSYGGYEQFF. The CDR3 DNA reads TGTGCCAGCAGTTATGGGGGGTATGAGCAGTTCTTC.

This clonotype was detected a few times. The junction differs from germline at one of its ends, possibly a read error. The chain uses TRBV4-1 and TRBJ1-5; D might be TRBD1 (6 bases). Looked up from germline, CDR1 is MGHRA and CDR2 is YSYEKL. CDR3 length equals 15 residues. The CDR3 sequence is CASSQDRGQNQSQHF. The CDR3 DNA reads as TGCGCCAGCAGCCAAGACAGGGGACAAAATCAGTCCCAGCATTTT.

The chain carries TRBV30 and TRBJ1-2; TRBD1 matches 7 bases. The V segment lost 4 bases and the J segment 8 bases; nucleotides outside the gene matches: 10. The CDR3 has 13 amino acids. CDR1 GTSNPN and CDR2 SVGIG come from the germline V gene (reference sequence). This chain's CDR3 is CAWTRDRGRGYTF. CDR3 nucleotides: TGTGCCTGGACCCGGGATAGGGGGCGAGGCTACACCTTC.

This clonotype came up many times. The V call is TRBV4-3, the J call TRBJ2-4, with D uncertain. The germline V gene has CDR1 LGHNA and CDR2 YSLEER. The CDR3 extends over 14 amino acids. Trimming pared 0 bases from V and 7 bases from J, leaving 10 bases between. The CDR3: CASSQDGLANIQYF. The CDR3 DNA reads TGCGCCAGCAGCCAAGATGGCCTGGCGAACATTCAGTACTTC.

This clonotype appeared a few times. This may come from a read error, since a much larger clone is one base off. This chain joins TRBV29-1 and TRBJ1-1; 10 bases are shared with TRBD1. CDR3 length equals 15 residues. CDR1 and CDR2 from the germline V gene are SQVTM and ANQGSEA. CDR3 protein: CSAVTGGSANTEVFF. The CDR3 bases are TGCAGCGCCGTGACAGGGGGCTCGGCGAACACTGAAGTTTTCTTT.

Turning to this clonotype: A much more abundant neighbour one base away suggests this may be a read error. The chain couples TRBV6-2 or TRBV6-3 to TRBJ1-3; D is uncertain. The germline V and J ends were trimmed by 10 bases and 4 bases, with 17 bases remaining between them. This CDR3 contains 14 residues. CDR1 and CDR2 from the germline V gene are MNHEY and SVGEGT. The CDR3 coding sequence is TGTGCCATCTCGGAAATTTCGGACGGAAACACCATATATTTT. As protein: CAISEISDGNTIYF.

The V gene is TRBV12-3 or TRBV12-4, the J gene TRBJ2-7; TRBD1 matches 7 bases. V shed 4 bases, J shed 4 bases, and the junction held 10 bases outside the gene matches. This CDR3 is 15 amino acids long. The CDR3 region is CASSSTGSTGYEQYF. The CDR3 DNA reads as TGTGCCAGCAGTTCGACAGGGAGTACGGGATACGAGCAGTACTTC.

This clonotype was seen only once. A much more abundant neighbour one base away suggests this may be a read error. The chain couples TRBV4-3 to TRBJ2-2; TRBD1 matches at 7 bases. Germline V gene sequence: CDR1 LGHNA, CDR2 YSLEER. This CDR3 has 18 residues. The CDR3 sequence is CPSSQDVIRGLHTGELFF. CDR3 in DNA: TGCCCCAGCAGCCAAGATGTTATTAGGGGGCTGCATACCGGGGAGCTGTTTTTT.

This clonotype came up a few times. The chain recombines TRBV5-4 with TRBJ2-5; maybe TRBD1 (6 bases). The CDR3 is 11 residues long. CDR1 is SGHNT and CDR2 is YYREEE in the germline V gene (reference sequence). The V end lost 6 bases, the J end lost 3 bases, and 6 bases lay between the germline ends. The CDR3 sequence: CASKGEETQYF. CDR3 DNA sequence: TGTGCCAGCAAGGGGGAAGAGACCCAGTACTTC.

On this clonotype: It may be a read error: a sequence one base away is much more abundant. The CDR3 DNA reads TGCAGCGTTGAAGGGGCGACAGGGCACTATGACTACACCTTC. This translates into CSVEGATGHYDYTF. The chain joins TRBV29-1 to TRBJ1-2; 7 bases map to TRBD1. CDR3 length: 14 amino acids. Germline assignment: CDR1 SQVTM and CDR2 ANQGSEA. Filled out from reference TRBV29-1 and TRBJ1-2, the complete variable domain reads SAVISQKPSRDICQRGTSLTIQCQVDSQVTMMFWYRQQPGQSLTLIATANQGSEATYESGFVIDKFPISRPNLTFSTLTVSNMSPEDSSIYLCSVEGATGHYDYTFGSGTRLTVV.

This chain's CDR3 is CASSDVKRAAYNEQFF. DNA for the CDR3: TGTGCCAGCAGTGACGTTAAGCGGGCGGCCTACAATGAGCAGTTCTTC. The chain combines TRBV2 with TRBJ2-1; D possibly corresponds to TRBD2 (6 bases). The ends were cut back, 3 bases at V and 2 bases at J, with 14 bases in the middle. This CDR3 has 16 residues. CDR1 is SNHLY and CDR2 is FYNNEI in the germline V gene.

This clonotype was seen only once. The V call is TRBV4-3, the J call TRBJ1-5; possible D gene TRBD1, 5 bases. Germline values: CDR1 LGHNA, CDR2 YSLEER. With 9 bases removed from V and 4 bases from J, the gap between germline ends came to 19 bases. CDR3 size: 15 residues. This chain's CDR3 is CASNQDSGPNQPQHF. DNA of the CDR3: TGCGCCAGTAACCAAGACTCGGGGCCTAATCAGCCCCAGCATTTT.

The chain has TRBV15 and TRBJ2-7; 9 nucleotides align to TRBD1. Trimming at V came to 1 base and at J to 6 bases, leaving 4 bases not matched to a gene. Per the germline V gene, CDR1 is LNHNV and CDR2 is YYDKDF (reference sequence). This CDR3 contains 14 residues. The chain's CDR3 is CATSRGQGGREQYF. The CDR3 DNA follows: TGTGCCACCAGCAGAGGACAGGGGGGTCGCGAGCAGTACTTC. The complete variable domain, with remaining parts taken from reference TRBV15 and TRBJ2-7, reads DAMVIQNPRYQVTQFGKPVTLSCSQTLNHNVMYWYQQKSSQAPKLLFHYYDKDFNNEADTPDNFQSRRPNTSFCFLDIRSPGLGDTAMYLCATSRGQGGREQYFGPGTRLTVT.